This section outlines one T cell receptor beta chain sequence together with its context. Its target is unknown. Sequencing targeted expressed TCRB transcripts, as all isolated RNA had been reverse transcribed. The method was immunoSEQ multiplex PCR; TCRdb's version includes in-frame clones alone and lacks a portion of them. The sample carries about 700,000 clones, roughly 13% recorded once. This entry belongs to a study of beta chain features in type 1 diabetes. Broader study findings: All four CD4+ subsets of Type 1 diabetes patients contained TCRB CDR3s that were moderately but significantly shorter.

Sequences were obtained from naive CD4+ T cells from blood. This sequence originates from a man younger than 35 with type 1 diabetes.

CDR3 DNA: TGCGCCAGCAGCTTGGAGGACAGCTACTCTGGGGCCAACGTCCTGACTTTC. This sequence encodes CASSLEDSYSGANVLTF. The chain uses TRBV5-1 and TRBJ2-6; perhaps TRBD1 as D (6 bases). Trimming took 0 bases from V and 0 from J, leaving 10 bases between them. CDR3 length: 17 residues. The germline gives CDR1 SGHRS, CDR2 YFSETQ.